The following is a TCR beta chain sequence with its context. This entry belongs to a study of blood T cell repertoires in COVID-19. The authors' processing: The authors estimated nucleated cell counts from reference gene primer amplification. The repertoire was sequenced with immunoSEQ multiplex PCR; TCRdb's copy has only in-frame clones and lacks some. Clonal size and the V and J genes are those of that table, whereas D and trimming came from the DNA. The sample shows 130,000 or so clones, about 86% of them seen only once. Individuals aged roughly 18 to 90 years were recruited from roughly 22 US areas. Membership in each cohort depended on participant-reported clinical history. CDR1 is SGHRS and CDR2 is YFSETQ in the germline V gene. The CDR3 extends over 16 amino acids. The ends lost 4 bases at V and 4 bases at J; junction bases unmatched: 9.

This clonotype was sampled from a man aged 35 to 55 with acute COVID-19. Sequenced input: PBMCs or T cells enriched from blood (not recorded which). The rearrangement links TRBV5-1 to TRBJ1-5; TRBD1 agrees at 9 bases. The CDR3 nucleotides read TGCGCCAGCAGCCCGGACAGGGGAGGGTTTAATCAGCCCCAGCATTTT. It translates to CASSPDRGGFNQPQHF.